This T cell receptor beta chain was sequenced in a study of cytomegalovirus exposure and HLA in healthy donors. Overall study results and limits: Overall, roughly 170 TCR beta chains were annotated as cytomegalovirus-associated. In a later analysis, an Asian-associated ancestry cluster reportedly showed fewer N-insertions than the roughly 700-donor mean. As a later analysis showed, a missense DCLRE1C variant was linked to trimming of TCR beta V- and J-genes.

Amplification used 60 Vbeta primers and 13 Jbeta primers. As handled by the study authors: Approximately 11 million of the 60 million to 80 million unique TCR beta chains counted in a later analysis were shared. The data were produced by immunoSEQ multiplex PCR, yet TCRdb's version contains in-frame clones alone and is incomplete. The D gene and trimming were derived from the DNA, and the V and J assignments and clone size from that table. This repertoire shows approximately 210,000 clones, about 80% found once; its top ten account for approximately 5.7%. V lost 5 bases to trimming and J lost 3 bases, with 4 bases between them. This CDR3 region has 11 residues. The germline CDR1 and CDR2 sequences are LNHDA and SQIVND (reference sequence). This clone turned up a few times. Antigen specificity is unknown.

Sequencing input: PBMCs. This rearrangement joins TRBV19 to TRBJ1-2; D gene ambiguous. This sequence was found in a man aged 40-49 years in good health and CMV-seropositive. The CDR3 protein is CASSLYYGYTF. The CDR3 region has the DNA TGTGCCAGTAGTCTCTACTATGGCTACACCTTC.